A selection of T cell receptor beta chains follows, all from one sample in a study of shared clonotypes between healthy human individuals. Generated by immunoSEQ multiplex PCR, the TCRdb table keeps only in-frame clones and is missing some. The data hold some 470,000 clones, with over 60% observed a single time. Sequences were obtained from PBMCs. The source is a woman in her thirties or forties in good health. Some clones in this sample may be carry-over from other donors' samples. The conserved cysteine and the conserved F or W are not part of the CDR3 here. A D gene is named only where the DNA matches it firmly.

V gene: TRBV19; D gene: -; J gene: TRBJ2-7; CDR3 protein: ASSLNRGGSYEQY
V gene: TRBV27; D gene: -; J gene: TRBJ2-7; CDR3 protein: ASSTKISGYEQY
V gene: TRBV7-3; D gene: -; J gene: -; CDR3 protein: ASSKGSNYEQY
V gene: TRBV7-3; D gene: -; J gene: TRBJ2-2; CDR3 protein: ASSLGGDRFTGELF
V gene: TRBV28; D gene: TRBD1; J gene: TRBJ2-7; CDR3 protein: ASSHRGSYEQY
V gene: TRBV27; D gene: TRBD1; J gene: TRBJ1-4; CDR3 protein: ASSWTGRAEKLF
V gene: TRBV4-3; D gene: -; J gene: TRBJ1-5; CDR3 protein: ASSQDGASNQPQH
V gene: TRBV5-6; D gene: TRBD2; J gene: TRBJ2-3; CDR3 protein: ASSAGLDSTDTQY
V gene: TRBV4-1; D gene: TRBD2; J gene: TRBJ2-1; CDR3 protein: ASSLREGQFSYNEQF
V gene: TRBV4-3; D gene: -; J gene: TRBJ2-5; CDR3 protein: ASSQDRADGQETQY
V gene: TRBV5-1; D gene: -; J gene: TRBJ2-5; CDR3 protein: ASTVGGRTQETQY
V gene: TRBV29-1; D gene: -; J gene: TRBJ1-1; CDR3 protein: SVEKGAGTEAF
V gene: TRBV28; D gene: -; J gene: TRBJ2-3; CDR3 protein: ASSRTGPDTQY
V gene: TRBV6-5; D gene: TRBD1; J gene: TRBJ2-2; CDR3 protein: ASSYDRVGTGELF
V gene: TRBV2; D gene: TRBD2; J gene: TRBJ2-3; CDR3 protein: ASRAGLSTDTQY
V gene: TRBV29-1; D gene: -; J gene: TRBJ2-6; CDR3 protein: SVPGGSGANVLT
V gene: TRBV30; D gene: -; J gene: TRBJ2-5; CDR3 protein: AWSLDRTQETQY
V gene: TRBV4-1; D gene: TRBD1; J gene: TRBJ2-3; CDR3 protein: ASSQVWETGAFTDTQY
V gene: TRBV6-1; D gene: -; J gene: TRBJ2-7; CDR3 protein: ASRSPPGREQY
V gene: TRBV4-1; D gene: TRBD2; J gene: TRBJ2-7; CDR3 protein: ASSQGLAASYEQY
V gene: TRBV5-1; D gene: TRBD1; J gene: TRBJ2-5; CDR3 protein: ASSLDDRGETQY
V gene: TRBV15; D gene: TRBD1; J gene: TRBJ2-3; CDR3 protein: ATSGGQGIMTDTQY
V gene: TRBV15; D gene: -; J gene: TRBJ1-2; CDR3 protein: ATSRDRARTNYGYT
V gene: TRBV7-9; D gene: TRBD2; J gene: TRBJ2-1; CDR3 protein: ASSLGLAEQF
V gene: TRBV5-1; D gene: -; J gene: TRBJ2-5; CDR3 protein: ASSLRPLYEAETQY
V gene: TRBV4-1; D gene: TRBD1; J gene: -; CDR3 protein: ASSQTGQGSYEQY
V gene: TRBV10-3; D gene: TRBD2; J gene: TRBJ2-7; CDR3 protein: AISESTPWTSGSYEQY